These T cell receptor beta chains were read from a single sample in a study of blood T cell repertoires in COVID-19. Produced via immunoSEQ multiplex PCR; TCRdb's table is partial and in-frame only. The sample holds about 170,000 clones, 80% to 90% seen once. Specimen: peripheral blood. The receptors shown here come from a man aged 35 to 55 who had recovered from COVID-19. Each CDR3 is given with its conserved first and last residue. The order of the fields is D gene, clone size, V gene, J gene, CDR3 protein, CDR3 DNA. D genes are given only for firm matches. Rows give clone size only sometimes, using once, few, many, or a class for an expanded clone.

>-|-|TRBV7-9|TRBJ2-7
CASSKLTPSEQYF
TGTGCCAGCAGCAAGCTTACCCCGAGCGAGCAGTACTTC
>-|-|TRBV7-2|TRBJ2-1
CASSPETVGREFF
TGTGCCAGCAGCCCCGAGACAGTCGGTCGAGAGTTCTTC
>TRBD1|-|TRBV4-3|TRBJ2-7
CASSQDRGRIELYEQYF
TGCGCCAGCAGCCAAGATAGGGGGCGGATTGAACTTTACGAGCAGTACTTC
>-|-|TRBV27|TRBJ1-5
CASSLKTHSNQPQHF
TGTGCCAGCAGTTTAAAGACTCATAGCAATCAGCCCCAGCATTTT
>TRBD1|-|TRBV5-1|TRBJ1-2
CASSPGTGDYGYTF
TGCGCCAGCAGCCCCGGGACAGGAGACTATGGCTACACCTTC
>-|-|TRBV7-2|TRBJ2-3
CASSLGTHEDTQYF
TGTGCCAGCAGCTTGGGGACTCACGAAGATACGCAGTATTTT
>-|-|TRBV30|TRBJ2-4
CAWTDAPLVGGIQYF
TGTGCCTGGACCGACGCCCCTCTAGTAGGTGGCATTCAGTACTTC
>TRBD1|-|TRBV4-1|TRBJ1-3
CASSQGTGGNTIYF
TGCGCCAGCAGCCAAGGGACAGGCGGAAACACCATATATTTT
>TRBD1|few|TRBV19|TRBJ1-2
CASSIDGQGFSGYTF
TGTGCCAGTAGTATCGACGGACAGGGTTTTAGTGGCTACACCTTC
>-|-|TRBV6-2/TRBV6-3|TRBJ1-4
CASSSRDAGGKLFF
TGTGCCAGCAGCTCCCGGGACGCGGGGGGAAAACTGTTTTTT
>-|-|TRBV15|TRBJ1-5
CATSREQGGGNQPQHF
TGTGCCACCAGCAGAGAACAGGGTGGGGGCAATCAGCCCCAGCATTTT
>-|-|TRBV30|TRBJ1-4
CAWSPGLPSGGGILF
TGTGCCTGGAGTCCGGGACTTCCCTCGGGAGGGGGGATCCTTTTT
>-|-|TRBV7-3|TRBJ1-1
CASSLGQSNTEAFF
TGTGCCAGCAGCTTGGGGCAGTCAAACACTGAAGCTTTCTTT
>TRBD1|-|TRBV2|TRBJ1-1
CATLRRDRLMNTEAFF
TGTGCCACCCTCAGACGGGACAGGCTTATGAACACTGAAGCTTTCTTT
>-|-|TRBV30|TRBJ1-5
CAWSLGRTLNQPQHF
TGTGCCTGGAGTCTGGGGAGGACCCTCAATCAGCCCCAGCATTTT
>-|-|TRBV28|TRBJ2-1
CASSLAANEQFF
TGTGCCAGCAGTTTGGCGGCAAATGAGCAGTTCTTC
>-|once|TRBV7-9|TRBJ2-1
CASGGTHEQFF
TGTGCCAGCGGGGGGACCCATGAGCAGTTCTTC
>-|-|TRBV15|TRBJ1-4
CATSRGSGEKLFF
TGTGCCACCAGCAGGGGGAGTGGTGAAAAACTGTTTTTT
>TRBD1|once|TRBV2|TRBJ2-3
CASAGQASSTDTQYF
TGTGCCAGCGCTGGACAGGCATCTAGCACAGATACGCAGTATTTT
>TRBD2|few|TRBV6-2/TRBV6-3|TRBJ2-5
CASRPSGGTETQYF
TGTGCCAGCAGGCCTAGCGGGGGGACGGAGACCCAGTACTTC
>-|few|TRBV4-3|TRBJ1-5
CASSPDSGGINQPQHF
TGCGCCAGCAGCCCAGACTCGGGAGGGATCAATCAGCCCCAGCATTTT
>TRBD1|few|TRBV27|TRBJ1-1
CASSSADRAAFF
TGTGCCAGCAGTTCCGCCGACAGGGCGGCTTTCTTT
>TRBD1|few|TRBV6-6|TRBJ1-6
CASGGQNNSPLHF
TGTGCCAGCGGGGGACAGAATAATTCACCCCTCCACTTT
>-|-|TRBV4-1|TRBJ2-7
CASSRDFSYEQYF
TGCGCCAGCAGTCGGGACTTTTCCTACGAGCAGTACTTC
>-|-|TRBV3-1/TRBV3-2|TRBJ2-4
CASSQDLRGAKNIQYF
TGTGCCAGCAGCCAAGATCTAAGAGGGGCCAAAAACATTCAGTACTTC
>-|once|TRBV27|TRBJ1-2
CASSLLGGNGYTF
TGTGCCAGCAGTTTACTGGGAGGTAATGGCTACACCTTC
>TRBD2|-|TRBV24-1|TRBJ2-5
CATSDAGLAGYQETQYF
TGTGCCACCAGTGATGCGGGACTAGCGGGGTACCAAGAGACCCAGTACTTC
>-|-|TRBV30|TRBJ2-4
CAWGVGGKNIQYF
TGTGCCTGGGGGGTGGGGGGCAAAAACATTCAGTACTTC
>-|-|TRBV15|TRBJ2-3
CATRMPAPGNAQYF
TGTGCCACCAGGATGCCAGCCCCGGGGAATGCGCAGTATTTT
>-|-|TRBV3-1/TRBV3-2|TRBJ2-5
CASSHMGDQYF
TGTGCCAGCAGCCATATGGGAGACCAGTACTTC
>-|-|TRBV15|TRBJ1-5
CATGTGVASNQPQHF
TGTGCCACCGGGACTGGGGTAGCAAGCAATCAGCCCCAGCATTTT
>TRBD1|-|TRBV5-1|TRBJ2-5
CASSLAHRGETQYF
TGCGCCAGCAGCTTGGCACACAGGGGAGAGACCCAGTACTTC
>TRBD1|few|TRBV19|TRBJ2-1
CASKPAYRGSYNEQFF
TGTGCCAGTAAACCCGCATACAGGGGATCCTACAATGAGCAGTTCTTC
>TRBD1|-|TRBV15|TRBJ2-5
CATSRTGLETQYF
TGTGCCACCAGCCGGACAGGGTTGGAGACCCAGTACTTC
>TRBD2|-|TRBV3-1/TRBV3-2|TRBJ2-7
CASSQGFRDGGEQYF
TGTGCCAGCAGCCAAGGTTTCAGGGACGGGGGGGAGCAGTACTTC
>-|once|TRBV11-3|TRBJ2-5
CASSLERVAGTQYF
TGTGCCAGCAGCTTAGAGCGGGTGGCAGGGACCCAGTACTTC
>-|-|TRBV19|TRBJ1-1
CASSIWGGDAFF
TGTGCCAGTAGTATTTGGGGCGGAGACGCTTTCTTT
>-|many|TRBV18|TRBJ1-1
CASSPSGFNTEAFF
TGTGCCAGCTCACCCTCGGGATTTAACACTGAAGCTTTCTTT
>-|-|TRBV18|TRBJ2-1
CASSGYRALEGNEQFF
TGTGCCAGCTCAGGTTACAGGGCTCTTGAGGGGAATGAGCAGTTCTTC
>TRBD1|-|TRBV5-6|TRBJ1-2
CASSPRTGGNYGYTF
TGTGCCAGCAGCCCCAGGACAGGGGGCAACTATGGCTACACCTTC
>TRBD2|-|TRBV2|TRBJ2-3
CASTKERGVPTDTQYF
TGTGCCAGCACAAAAGAGCGGGGGGTCCCCACAGATACGCAGTATTTT
>TRBD2|-|TRBV24-1|TRBJ2-1
CATSEILAKQFF
TGTGCCACCAGTGAGATACTAGCGAAGCAGTTCTTC
>-|-|TRBV19|TRBJ2-2
CASSIVRANTGELFF
TGTGCCAGTAGTATAGTCCGGGCGAACACCGGGGAGCTGTTTTTT
>TRBD1|many|TRBV7-6|TRBJ2-5
CASRSNRGSIETQYF
TGTGCCAGCAGGTCGAACAGGGGCTCCATAGAGACCCAGTACTTC
>-|-|TRBV19|TRBJ1-4
CASSPGLVLTNEKLFF
TGTGCCAGTAGCCCGGGACTTGTATTAACTAATGAAAAACTGTTTTTT